One sample yielded the 24 T cell receptor beta chains listed below, sequenced in a study of T cells in localized non-small cell lung cancer (dated by TCRdb to the early 2020s). The library was built by means of the immunoSEQ multiplex PCR assay. The immuneACCESS repertoire file appears here via TCRdb, limited to in-frame rearrangements. These files lack a portion of the clones; in checked studies, under half of the deficit traces to unresolved V genes, and the cause of the others is not known. This sample has 26,000 or so clones in its table, and 75% to 90% of those were observed once. The leading ten clones occupy 11% to 15% of the sample. The source material was peripheral blood, sampled before any cancer treatment. Receptors were obtained from a female donor at least 60 years old with stage II squamous cell lung carcinoma.

This rearrangement joins TRBV9 to TRBJ1-1; D is possibly TRBD1 (5 bases). Trimming took 1 base from V and 2 from J, leaving 9 bases between them. The CDR3 extends over 14 amino acids. The germline CDR1 and CDR2 sequences are SGDLS and YYNGEE. The CDR3 spells CASSVRDGNTEAFF. The CDR3 nucleotides read TGTGCCAGCAGCGTAAGGGACGGTAACACTGAAGCTTTCTTT. The entire variable domain, with the rest obtained from reference TRBV9 and TRBJ1-1, is as follows: DSGVTQTPKHLITATGQRVTLRCSPRSGDLSVYWYQQSLDQGLQFLIQYYNGEERAKGNILERFSAQQFPDLHSELNLSSLELGDSALYFCASSVRDGNTEAFFGQGTRLTVV.

CDR3 nucleotides: TGTGCCAGCAGTCCGGGACATCTTAGCAATCAGCCCCAGCATTTT. Its translation is CASSPGHLSNQPQHF. The chain has TRBV28 and TRBJ1-5; tentatively, D is TRBD1 (6 bases). The CDR3 length is 15 residues. With 5 bases removed from V and 0 bases from J, the gap between germline ends came to 11 bases. Germline V gene sequence: CDR1 MDHEN, CDR2 SYDVKM.

The J gene is TRBJ2-7, the V gene TRBV10-1; TRBD2 is a possible D gene (6 bases). Trimming removed 4 bases at V and 8 bases at J, with 24 bases between. Germline V gives CDR1 WNHNN, CDR2 SYGVQD (reference sequence). The CDR3 covers 16 residues. The CDR3 protein is CASSAGDTLTGSKQYF. CDR3 sequence (DNA): TGCGCCAGCAGTGCGGGGGATACCCTAACGGGGAGTAAGCAGTACTTC.

The chain links TRBV18 to TRBJ2-7, with 7 bases that match TRBD1. J lost 5 bases, V lost 4 bases, and 2 bases had no gene match. CDR1 is KGHSH, CDR2 LQKENI, per germline. The CDR3 sequence is 12 residues long. CDR3 sequence: CASSLDRDEQYF. CDR3 nucleotides: TGTGCCAGCTCACTCGACAGGGACGAGCAGTACTTC.

The chain links TRBV6-1 to TRBJ1-5, with TRBD1 as a possible D gene (6 bases). CDR1 is MNHNS, CDR2 SASEGT, per germline. The V gene lost 6 bases and the J gene lost 5 bases, with 14 bases spanning the gap. The CDR3 is 14 amino acids. The CDR3 DNA follows: TGTGCCAGCAGAGAATCGGACAGTTATCAGCCCCAGCATTTT. Translated: CASRESDSYQPQHF.

This clone was counted a few times. This rearrangement joins TRBV11-3 to TRBJ2-7; the match to TRBD1 covers 8 bases. J gave up 3 bases and V 1 base, and 5 bases lay outside the gene matches. The CDR3 contains 15 residues. Germline assignment: CDR1 SGHNT and CDR2 YENEEA. The CDR3 loop reads CASSLGVQGGYEQYF. CDR3 nucleotide sequence: TGTGCCAGCAGCTTAGGTGTACAGGGGGGCTACGAGCAGTACTTC. Based on the CDR3 plus reference TRBV11-3 and TRBJ2-7, the full variable domain is EAGVVQSPRYKIIEKKQPVAFWCNPISGHNTLYWYLQNLGQGPELLIRYENEEAVDDSQLPKDRFSAERLKGVDSTLKIQPAELGDSAVYLCASSLGVQGGYEQYFGPGTRLTVT.

The chain recombines TRBV4-1 with TRBJ1-1, with TRBD1 matching over 8 bases. Germline CDR1 MGHRA, CDR2 YSYEKL. The CDR3 runs 13 residues. V shed 6 bases, J shed 6 bases, and the junction held 6 bases outside the gene matches. The CDR3 region is CASSQDRASEAFF. CDR3 in DNA: TGCGCCAGCAGTCAGGACAGGGCCTCTGAAGCTTTCTTT.

This chain joins TRBV6-5 and TRBJ2-5; D is ambiguous. CDR1 and CDR2 from the germline V gene are MNHEY and SVGAGI. Between the trimmed V and J ends, which lost 0 bases and 4 bases, there was a span of 3 bases. The length of the CDR3 is 12 residues. The DNA of the CDR3 is TGTGCCAGCAGTTACTCGGGAGAGACCCAGTACTTC. This translates into CASSYSGETQYF.

This chain links TRBV28 with TRBJ2-1, with a possible D match to TRBD2 (5 bases). The CDR3 extends over 11 amino acids. V lost 3 bases and J lost 14, with 11 bases in between. Germline CDR1 and CDR2: MDHEN and SYDVKM. CDR3 sequence reads: CASSLEARKFF. In DNA, the CDR3 is TGTGCCAGCAGTTTGGAGGCCAGGAAGTTCTTC.

The chain carries TRBV9 and TRBJ1-2; TRBD1 aligns across 7 bases. From germline, CDR1 is SGDLS and CDR2 YYNGEE. The CDR3 totals 14 residues. The ends lost 4 bases at V and 3 bases at J; junction bases unmatched: 6. CDR3 protein: CASSPTDRDYGYTF. CDR3 nucleotide sequence: TGTGCCAGCAGCCCCACCGACAGGGACTATGGCTACACCTTC.

The chain links TRBV30 to TRBJ2-7, with TRBD2 as a possible D gene (7 bases). Deletions cut 6 bases from V and 1 base from J, with 22 bases between. CDR3 size: 16 residues. The germline V gene has CDR1 GTSNPN and CDR2 SVGIG (reference sequence). CDR3 bases: TGTGCCTGTTGGAAAAGGGGGGGGCTGAAATCCTACGAGCAGTACTTC. Residues: CACWKRGGLKSYEQYF.

This chain connects TRBV7-2 to TRBJ1-3, with a weak D call TRBD1 (6 bases). Germline V lookup: CDR1 SGHTA, CDR2 FQGNSA. This CDR3 comprises 15 residues. Trimming shortened V by 5 bases and J by 4 bases, and 15 bases separated the two germline ends. The CDR3 loop is CASSPDAGVGNTIYF. CDR3 nucleotide sequence: TGTGCCAGCAGCCCTGATGCAGGGGTAGGAAACACCATATATTTT.

CDR3 sequence reads: CASQEGGATLNTEAFF. CDR3 nucleotide sequence: TGTGCCAGCCAAGAAGGGGGAGCAACTTTGAACACTGAAGCTTTCTTT. The chain uses TRBV27 and TRBJ1-1, with D tentatively TRBD1 (6 bases). Trimming took 8 bases from V and 0 from J, leaving 19 bases between them. From germline, CDR1 is MNHEY and CDR2 SMNVEV (reference sequence). The CDR3 covers 16 residues.

The rearrangement uses TRBV9 and TRBJ1-4; D is unresolved. The CDR3 is made up of 15 amino acids. V lost 3 bases and J 0 bases, leaving 9 bases between the germline ends. The germline gives CDR1 SGDLS, CDR2 YYNGEE. CDR3: CASSAGGSTNEKLFF. The CDR3 bases are TGTGCCAGCAGCGCCGGCGGCTCAACTAATGAAAAACTGTTTTTT.

The chain employs TRBV29-1 and TRBJ1-2, with 7 bases lining up with TRBD1. V shed 4 bases and J 4 bases; nucleotides not matched to a gene: 6. Looked up from germline, CDR1 is SQVTM and CDR2 is ANQGSEA. This CDR3 contains 13 residues. The CDR3: CSVGQGERYGYTF. CDR3 coding DNA: TGCAGCGTTGGGCAGGGGGAACGCTATGGCTACACCTTC.

The rearrangement uses TRBV7-8 and TRBJ2-1; D gene uncertain. The V gene's germline CDR1 is SGHVS and CDR2 FQNEAQ. V lost 1 base, J lost 0 bases, and 7 bases lay in between. This CDR3 has 15 amino acids. This CDR3 is CASSLESSSYNEQFF. The CDR3 DNA sequence: TGTGCCAGCAGCTTAGAAAGTAGCTCCTACAATGAGCAGTTCTTC.

V is TRBV7-9 and J is TRBJ2-5; D is unclear. This CDR3 is 12 amino acids long. Germline values: CDR1 SEHNR, CDR2 FQNEAQ (reference sequence). Trimming stripped 5 bases from V and 4 bases from J, with 8 bases between. The CDR3 loop is CASSLALETQYF. The CDR3 nucleotides are TGTGCCAGCAGCCTCGCTCTAGAGACCCAGTACTTC.

This chain connects TRBV5-1 to TRBJ1-4; the match to TRBD1 covers 11 bases. The CDR3 contains 16 residues. V shed 0 bases, J shed 7 bases, and the junction held 5 bases outside the gene matches. Per germline, CDR1 SGHRS and CDR2 YFSETQ. The CDR3 is CASSLGDRGNGEKLFF. As DNA, the CDR3 is TGCGCCAGCAGCTTGGGGGACAGGGGGAATGGTGAAAAACTGTTTTTT.

The V call is TRBV27, the J call TRBJ2-6; D remains unclear. V was shortened by 0 bases and J by 1 base, with 10 bases between the two germline ends. Germline values: CDR1 MNHEY, CDR2 SMNVEV (reference sequence). CDR3 size: 17 residues. Written as DNA, the CDR3 is TGTGCCAGCAGTTTATCGCTTGGTAGGTCTGGGGCCAACGTCCTGACTTTC. Encoded protein: CASSLSLGRSGANVLTF. The full variable domain, its missing parts supplied by reference TRBV27 and TRBJ2-6, is EAQVTQNPRYLITVTGKKLTVTCSQNMNHEYMSWYRQDPGLGLRQIYYSMNVEVTDKGDVPEGYKVSRKEKRNFPLILESPSPNQTSLYFCASSLSLGRSGANVLTFGAGSRLTVL.

This clone was seen just once. The CDR3 protein is CASSVGPGASYEQYF. Written as DNA, the CDR3 is TGTGCCAGCAGCGTAGGCCCAGGGGCGTCCTACGAGCAGTACTTC. The chain has TRBV9 and TRBJ2-7; possible D gene TRBD1, 6 bases. Trimming left V 0 bases short and J 1 base short, with 11 bases between. Germline V gives CDR1 SGDLS, CDR2 YYNGEE. The CDR3 sequence is 15 residues long.

V and J are TRBV9 and TRBJ2-5, with D possibly being TRBD1 or TRBD2 (5 bases each). Trimming stripped 4 bases from V and 5 bases from J, with 15 bases between. This CDR3 is 14 amino acids long. The germline gives CDR1 SGDLS, CDR2 YYNGEE. CDR3 DNA: TGTGCCAGCAGCCCTGGGACGGGTTGGGAGACCCAGTACTTC. It encodes CASSPGTGWETQYF.

The V call is TRBV6-5, the J call TRBJ2-7; perhaps TRBD2 as D (6 bases). The germline V and J ends were trimmed by 6 bases and 8 bases, with 17 bases remaining between them. CDR1 and CDR2 from the germline V gene are MNHEY and SVGAGI. The CDR3 has 13 residues. CDR3 bases: TGTGCCAGCAGCCCTCGGCGGGATAGCAAGCAGTACTTC. As protein: CASSPRRDSKQYF.

The chain couples TRBV5-4 to TRBJ2-3, with D possibly being TRBD1 (7 bases). Between the trimmed V and J ends, which lost 1 base and 0 bases, there was a span of 15 bases. The CDR3 totals 17 residues. CDR1 SGHNT and CDR2 YYREEE come from the germline V gene (reference sequence). The CDR3 DNA sequence: TGTGCCAGCAGCTTGAACCGCGGGACAGTCAGCACAGATACGCAGTATTTT. It encodes CASSLNRGTVSTDTQYF.

The chain uses TRBV29-1 and TRBJ1-1; D is perhaps TRBD1 (5 bases). Trimming shortened V by 4 bases and J by 8 bases, and 17 bases separated the two germline ends. The CDR3 length is 13 residues. Germline loops: CDR1 SQVTM, CDR2 ANQGSEA. CDR3 residues: CSVAWDSKGEAFF. DNA of the CDR3: TGCAGCGTTGCCTGGGACTCTAAGGGGGAAGCTTTCTTT.